A selection of T cell receptor beta chains follows, all from one sample in a study of T cell clusters in autoimmune cytopenias. TCRdb reanalyzed the multiplex PCR reads, giving one entry per CDR3 protein sequence and no DNA. This repertoire includes about 5,000 distinct CDR3 sequences. The sequencing input was peripheral blood. The receptors derive from a human donor with an autoimmune cytopenia or autoimmune hepatitis (not recorded which). Both conserved end residues are part of each CDR3. Some rows have no size entry. The others give once, few or many, or a class for an expanded clone.

J | V | size | CDR3
TRBJ1-5 | TRBV30 | medium-sized | CALRQGGNQPQHF
TRBJ2-5 | TRBV6-1 | medium-sized | CASTFTRLAGGQAQYF
TRBJ1-4 | TRBV20-1 | - | CSAISGTGNEKLFF
TRBJ1-1 | TRBV6-5 | - | CASSGATEAFF
TRBJ1-5 | TRBV7-9 | - | CASRLGDQPQHF
TRBJ2-7 | TRBV20-1 | - | CSASDPTRYEQYF
TRBJ1-2 | TRBV18 | - | CASSPNGRTRGDYGYTF
TRBJ2-5 | TRBV30 | - | CAWQKKQTSSQETQYF
TRBJ2-2 | TRBV19 | - | CASSIGGGTGELFF
TRBJ2-1 | TRBV27 | medium-sized | CASSLSLGQGNNEQFF
TRBJ2-2 | TRBV30 | medium-sized | CAWVQGFTGELFF
TRBJ2-7 | TRBV6-5 | - | CASSYPEKLKSTYF
TRBJ1-1 | TRBV6-5 | medium-sized | CASSYSSSGGDTEAFF
TRBJ2-7 | TRBV29-1 | medium-sized | CSVTRTAVSYEQYF
TRBJ2-7 | TRBV27 | medium-sized | CASSPRGTYEQYF
TRBJ2-7 | TRBV12-3/TRBV12-4 | medium-sized | CASSTGQVTAYEQYF
TRBJ1-6 | TRBV30 | medium-sized | CAWSEAGGSPLHF
TRBJ1-5 | TRBV7-2 | - | CASSAHGGQPQHF
TRBJ1-5 | TRBV6-6 | medium-sized | CASWGGGGNQPQHF
TRBJ2-2 | TRBV6-5 | - | CASSLVGGMTGELFF
TRBJ2-1 | TRBV6-2/TRBV6-3 | - | CASSDRGAYNEQFF
TRBJ1-2 | TRBV6-5 | - | CASSFDILYGYTF
TRBJ1-1 | TRBV18 | - | CASSSEGVNTEAFF
TRBJ1-3 | TRBV19 | medium-sized | CASSPGPHSGNTIYF
TRBJ1-3 | TRBV6-1 | - | CASSEARGVGNTIYF
TRBJ1-5 | TRBV12-3/TRBV12-4 | medium-sized | CASSLEPQTINQPQHF
TRBJ1-3 | TRBV15 | - | CATSFSGGNTIYF
TRBJ2-3 | TRBV19 | medium-sized | CASSPISGGASDTQYF
TRBJ2-7 | TRBV12-3/TRBV12-4 | medium-sized | CASSWGTGKVEQYF
TRBJ2-1 | TRBV10-3 | medium-sized | CAISEGTGLNEQFF
TRBJ2-7 | TRBV12-3/TRBV12-4 | - | CASSLGGGTPAYEQYF
TRBJ2-1 | TRBV10-1 | - | CASSELASGGISSYNEQFF